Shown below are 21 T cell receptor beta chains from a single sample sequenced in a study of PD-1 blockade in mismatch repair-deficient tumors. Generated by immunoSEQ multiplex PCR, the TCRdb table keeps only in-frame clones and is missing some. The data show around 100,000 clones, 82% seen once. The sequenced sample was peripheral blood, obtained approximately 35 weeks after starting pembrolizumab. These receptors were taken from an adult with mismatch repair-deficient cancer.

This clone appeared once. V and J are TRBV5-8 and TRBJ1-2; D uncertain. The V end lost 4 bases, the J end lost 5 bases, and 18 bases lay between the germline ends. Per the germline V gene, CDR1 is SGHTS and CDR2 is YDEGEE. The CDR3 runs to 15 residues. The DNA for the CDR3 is TGTGCCAGCAGCCTGGGTGGACCCAGACCGTATGGCTACACCTTC. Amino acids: CASSLGGPRPYGYTF.

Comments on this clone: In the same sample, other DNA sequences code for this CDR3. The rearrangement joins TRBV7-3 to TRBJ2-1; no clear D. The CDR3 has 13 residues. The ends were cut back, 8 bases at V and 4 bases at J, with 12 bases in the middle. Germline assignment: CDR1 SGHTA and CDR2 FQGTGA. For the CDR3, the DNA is TGTGCCAGCTCTAGTGGCTCGTACAATGAGCAGTTCTTC. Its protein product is CASSSGSYNEQFF.

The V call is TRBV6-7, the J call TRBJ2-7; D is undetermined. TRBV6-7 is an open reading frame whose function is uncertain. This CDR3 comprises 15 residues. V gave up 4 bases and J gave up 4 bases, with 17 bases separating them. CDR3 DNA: TGTGCCAGCAGTTCGCGACCCGACCCACCTTACGAGCAGTACTTC. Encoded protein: CASSSRPDPPYEQYF.

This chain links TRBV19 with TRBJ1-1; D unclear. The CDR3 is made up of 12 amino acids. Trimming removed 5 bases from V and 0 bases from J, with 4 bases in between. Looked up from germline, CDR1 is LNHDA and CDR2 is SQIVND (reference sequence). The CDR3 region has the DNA TGTGCCAGTAGTCCCATGAACACTGAAGCTTTCTTT. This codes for CASSPMNTEAFF.

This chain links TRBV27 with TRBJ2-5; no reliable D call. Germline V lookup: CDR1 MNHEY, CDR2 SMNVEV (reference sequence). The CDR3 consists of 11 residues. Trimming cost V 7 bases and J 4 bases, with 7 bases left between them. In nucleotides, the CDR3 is TGTGCCAGCATCTCGGGAGAGACCCAGTACTTC. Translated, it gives CASISGETQYF.

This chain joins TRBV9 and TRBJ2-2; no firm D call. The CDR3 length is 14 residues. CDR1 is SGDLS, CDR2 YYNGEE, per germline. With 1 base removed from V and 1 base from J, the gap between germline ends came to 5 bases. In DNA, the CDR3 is TGTGCCAGCAGCGTATTGGGGAACACCGGGGAGCTGTTTTTT. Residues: CASSVLGNTGELFF.

CDR3 nucleotides: TGTGCCAGCAGCTCCACTAGCGGTTACGAGCAGTACTTC. This encodes CASSSTSGYEQYF. This chain connects TRBV9 to TRBJ2-7, with 8 positions matching TRBD2. This CDR3 contains 13 residues. Germline-derived CDR1 and CDR2 are SGDLS and YYNGEE. J lost 4 bases, V lost 4 bases, and 4 bases had no gene match.

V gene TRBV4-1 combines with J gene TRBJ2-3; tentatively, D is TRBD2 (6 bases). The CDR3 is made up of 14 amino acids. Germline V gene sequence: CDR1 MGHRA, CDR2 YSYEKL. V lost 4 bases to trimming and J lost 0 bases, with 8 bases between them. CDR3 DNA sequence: TGCGCCAGCAGCCCTAGCGCTAGCACAGATACGCAGTATTTT. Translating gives CASSPSASTDTQYF.

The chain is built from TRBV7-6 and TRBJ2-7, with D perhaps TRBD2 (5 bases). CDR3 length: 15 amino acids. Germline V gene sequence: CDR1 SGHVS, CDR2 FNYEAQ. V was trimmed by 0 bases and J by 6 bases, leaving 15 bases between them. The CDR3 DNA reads TGTGCCAGCAGCTTAGCACGGCCGGCTGAGGGCGAGCAGTACTTC. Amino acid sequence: CASSLARPAEGEQYF.

The CDR3 sequence is CASSIRGPEAFF. CDR3 in DNA: TGTGCCAGTAGCATACGGGGCCCTGAAGCTTTCTTT. The V gene is TRBV19, the J gene TRBJ1-1; perhaps TRBD1 as D (5 bases). This CDR3 spans 12 amino acids. Germline loops: CDR1 LNHDA, CDR2 SQIVND (reference sequence). Deletions cut 6 bases from V and 6 bases from J, with 11 bases between.

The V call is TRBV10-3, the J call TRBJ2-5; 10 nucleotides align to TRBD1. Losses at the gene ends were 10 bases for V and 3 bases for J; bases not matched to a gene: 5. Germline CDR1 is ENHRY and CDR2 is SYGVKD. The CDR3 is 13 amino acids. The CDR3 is CATGTGDKETQYF. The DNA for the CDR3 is TGTGCCACAGGGACAGGGGACAAAGAGACCCAGTACTTC.

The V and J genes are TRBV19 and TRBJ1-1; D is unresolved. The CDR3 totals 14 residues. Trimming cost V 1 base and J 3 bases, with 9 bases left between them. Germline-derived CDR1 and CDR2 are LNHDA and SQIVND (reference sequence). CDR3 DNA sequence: TGTGCCAGTAGTATAGGAACTGATTACACTGAAGCTTTCTTT. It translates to CASSIGTDYTEAFF.

CDR3: CASSVHMDMFANTGELFF. In DNA, the CDR3 is TGTGCCAGCAGTGTCCATATGGATATGTTCGCGAACACCGGGGAGCTGTTTTTT. V and J are TRBV2 and TRBJ2-2; D uncertain. V lost 4 bases and J 0 bases, leaving 18 bases between the germline ends. The V gene's germline CDR1 is SNHLY and CDR2 FYNNEI. CDR3 size: 18 residues.

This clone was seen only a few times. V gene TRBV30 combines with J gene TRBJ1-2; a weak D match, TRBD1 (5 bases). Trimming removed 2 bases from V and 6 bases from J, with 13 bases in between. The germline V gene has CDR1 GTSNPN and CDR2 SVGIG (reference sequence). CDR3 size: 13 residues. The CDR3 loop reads CAWSLDRTDGYTF. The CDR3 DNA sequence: TGTGCCTGGAGTCTAGACAGAACCGATGGCTACACCTTC. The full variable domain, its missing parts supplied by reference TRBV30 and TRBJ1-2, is SQTIHQWPATLVQPVGSPLSLECTVEGTSNPNLYWYRQAAGRGLQLLFYSVGIGQISSEVPQNLSASRPQDRQFILSSKKLLLSDSGFYLCAWSLDRTDGYTFGSGTRLTVV.

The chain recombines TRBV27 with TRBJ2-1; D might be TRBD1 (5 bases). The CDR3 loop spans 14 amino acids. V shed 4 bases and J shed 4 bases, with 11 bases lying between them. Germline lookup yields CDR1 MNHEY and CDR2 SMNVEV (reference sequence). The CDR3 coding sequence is TGTGCCAGCAGTTCCTACCAGGGATACAATGAGCAGTTCTTC. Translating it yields CASSSYQGYNEQFF.

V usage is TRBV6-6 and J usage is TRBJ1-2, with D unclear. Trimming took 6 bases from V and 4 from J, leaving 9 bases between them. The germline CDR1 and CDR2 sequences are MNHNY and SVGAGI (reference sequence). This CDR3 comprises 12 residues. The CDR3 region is CASSQSGYGYTF. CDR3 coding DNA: TGTGCCAGCAGCCAGTCGGGCTATGGCTACACCTTC.

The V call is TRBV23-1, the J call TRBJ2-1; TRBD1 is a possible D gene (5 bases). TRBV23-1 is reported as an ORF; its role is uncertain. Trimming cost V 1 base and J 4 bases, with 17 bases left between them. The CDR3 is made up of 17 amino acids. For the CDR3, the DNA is TGCGCCAGCAGTCAATTACCCACTGGGGCAGGATACAATGAGCAGTTCTTC. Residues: CASSQLPTGAGYNEQFF.

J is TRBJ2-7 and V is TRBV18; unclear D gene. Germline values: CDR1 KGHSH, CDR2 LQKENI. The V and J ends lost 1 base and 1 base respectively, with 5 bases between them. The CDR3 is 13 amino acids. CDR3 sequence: CASSPLRSYEQYF. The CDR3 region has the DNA TGTGCCAGCTCACCACTCAGATCCTACGAGCAGTACTTC.

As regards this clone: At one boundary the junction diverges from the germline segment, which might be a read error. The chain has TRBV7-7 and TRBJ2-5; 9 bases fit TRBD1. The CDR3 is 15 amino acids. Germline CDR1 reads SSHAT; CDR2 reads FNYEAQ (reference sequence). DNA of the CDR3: TGTGCTAGCACACCGGGACAGGGTACGGGGGAGACCCAGTACTTC. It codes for CASTPGQGTGETQYF. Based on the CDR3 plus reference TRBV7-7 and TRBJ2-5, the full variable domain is GAGVSQSPRYKVTKRGQDVTLRCDPISSHATLYWYQQALGQGPEFLTYFNYEAQPDKSGLPSDRFSAERPEGSISTLTIQRTEQRDSAMYRCASTPGQGTGETQYFGPGTRLLVL.

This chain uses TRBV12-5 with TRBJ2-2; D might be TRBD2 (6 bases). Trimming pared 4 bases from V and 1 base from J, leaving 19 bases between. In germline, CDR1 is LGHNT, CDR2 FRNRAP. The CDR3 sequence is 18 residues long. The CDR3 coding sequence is TGTGCTAGTGGTTCCAGGGTTTTGTGGGGAGGGAACACCGGGGAGCTGTTTTTT. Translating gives CASGSRVLWGGNTGELFF.

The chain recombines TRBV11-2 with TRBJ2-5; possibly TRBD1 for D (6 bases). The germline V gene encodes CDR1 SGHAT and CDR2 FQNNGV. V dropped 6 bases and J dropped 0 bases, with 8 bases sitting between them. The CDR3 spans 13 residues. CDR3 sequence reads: CASRGAYQETQYF. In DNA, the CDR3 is TGTGCCAGCAGGGGGGCCTACCAAGAGACCCAGTACTTC.